These 18 T cell receptor beta chains were sequenced from one sample in a study of T cell responses to AZD1222 COVID-19 vaccine. TCRdb's table, derived via immunoSEQ multiplex PCR, lists solely in-frame clones and lacks some. The top ten clones hold around 20% of a sample with fewer than 110,000 clones, about 90% of them seen once. The sample consisted of peripheral blood, taken on day 0 of AZD1222 vaccination. These receptors were collected from an adult in good health.

The chain combines TRBV6-6 with TRBJ2-3; TRBD1 matches 10 bases. V was clipped by 6 bases and J by 7 bases; unmatched bases: 4. The length of the CDR3 is 13 residues. Germline V gives CDR1 MNHNY, CDR2 SVGAGI (reference sequence). CDR3 sequence reads: CASRGTGENTQYF. CDR3 coding DNA: TGTGCCAGCAGGGGGACAGGGGAAAATACGCAGTATTTT.

The rearrangement links TRBV6-6 to TRBJ1-3; D unclear. V was shortened by 5 bases and J by 3 bases, with 11 bases between the two germline ends. The CDR3 has 14 residues. In germline, CDR1 is MNHNY, CDR2 SVGAGI (reference sequence). As DNA, the CDR3 is TGTGCCAGCAGTGACCGAGCCGTTGGAAACACCATATATTTT. Its protein is CASSDRAVGNTIYF.

The chain has TRBV29-1 and TRBJ2-5, with 9 bases lining up with TRBD1. Germline CDR1 reads SQVTM; CDR2 reads ANQGSEA. The CDR3 runs to 13 residues. J was trimmed by 5 bases and V by 4 bases; bases with no gene match: 5. In DNA form, the CDR3 reads TGCAGCGTTGTGGGACAGGGCTGGGAGACCCAGTACTTC. Translated, it gives CSVVGQGWETQYF.

The chain links TRBV9 to TRBJ2-7; 9 nucleotides match TRBD1. The CDR3 has 14 residues. V gave up 0 bases and J gave up 3 bases; unmatched junction bases: 1. CDR1 is SGDLS and CDR2 is YYNGEE in the germline V gene. The CDR3 spells CASSVVDRGYEQYF. In nucleotides, the CDR3 is TGTGCCAGCAGCGTAGTGGACAGGGGCTACGAGCAGTACTTC.

CDR3 in amino acids: CASSQAFVGGESSGNTIYF. The DNA for the CDR3 is TGCGCCAGCAGCCAAGCGTTCGTGGGTGGGGAATCTTCTGGAAACACCATATATTTT. The chain is built from TRBV4-1 and TRBJ1-3; D not resolved. This CDR3 is 19 amino acids long. Trimming removed 1 base from V and 1 base from J, with 20 bases in between. The V gene's germline CDR1 is MGHRA and CDR2 YSYEKL.

The chain uses TRBV18 and TRBJ2-7; D uncertain. Germline V lookup: CDR1 KGHSH, CDR2 LQKENI. CDR3 length: 12 amino acids. Deletions cut 1 base from V and 3 bases from J, with 4 bases between. This CDR3 reads CASSPQDYEQYF. CDR3 nucleotides: TGTGCCAGCTCACCACAGGACTACGAGCAGTACTTC.

V gene TRBV27 combines with J gene TRBJ1-6; possibly TRBD1 for D (5 bases). V gave up 2 bases and J gave up 10 bases, with 12 bases separating them. In germline, CDR1 is MNHEY, CDR2 SMNVEV (reference sequence). The CDR3 sequence is 14 residues long. CDR3 protein: CASSLKGSGSPLHF. The DNA of the CDR3 is TGTGCCAGCAGTTTAAAGGGGAGTGGATCACCCCTCCACTTT.

V is TRBV7-2 and J is TRBJ1-2; the D is unclear. From germline, CDR1 is SGHTA and CDR2 FQGNSA. The CDR3 is 15 amino acids. V was clipped by 8 bases and J by 3 bases, with 19 bases between them. The CDR3 region has the DNA TGTGCCAGCCATCCTGGCGGGAGTGAAGACTATGGCTACACCTTC. It specifies CASHPGGSEDYGYTF.

The V and J genes are TRBV9 and TRBJ1-1, with D perhaps TRBD1 (5 bases). The germline V and J ends were trimmed by 2 bases and 0 bases, with 8 bases remaining between them. The germline CDR1 and CDR2 sequences are SGDLS and YYNGEE. The CDR3 totals 14 residues. In DNA form, the CDR3 reads TGTGCCAGCAGCGTGGGGCAGATGAACACTGAAGCTTTCTTT. Translated, it gives CASSVGQMNTEAFF.

The table lists this clone with a count of one. CDR3 loop: CASSFDRNEKLFF. In nucleotides, the CDR3 is TGTGCCAGCTCCTTCGATCGTAATGAAAAACTGTTTTTT. The chain is built from TRBV18 and TRBJ1-4, with no clear D. Trimming removed 6 bases from V and 4 bases from J, with 9 bases in between. Germline V gene data show CDR1 as KGHSH and CDR2 as LQKENI. CDR3 length: 13 residues.

This clone was counted only a few times. The chain employs TRBV7-3 and TRBJ2-7; possible D gene TRBD1, 6 bases. The CDR3 loop spans 15 amino acids. CDR1 SGHTA and CDR2 FQGTGA come from the germline V gene. Deletions cut 5 bases from V and 2 bases from J, with 16 bases between. CDR3 residues: CASSPQGSPAYEQYF. The CDR3 DNA follows: TGTGCCAGCAGCCCACAGGGTAGCCCGGCCTACGAGCAGTACTTC.

The gene calls are TRBV28 and TRBJ1-2; D not resolved. V was shortened by 4 bases and J by 2 bases, with 14 bases between the two germline ends. CDR1 and CDR2 (germline): MDHEN, SYDVKM. The CDR3 is 15 amino acids. The CDR3 bases are TGTGCCAGCAGTTCGAGGACCTATTCGAACTATGGCTACACCTTC. This encodes CASSSRTYSNYGYTF.

The chain joins TRBV19 to TRBJ2-2; D is perhaps TRBD1 (8 bases). Per the germline V gene, CDR1 is LNHDA and CDR2 is SQIVND (reference sequence). The CDR3 extends over 15 amino acids. The V gene lost 7 bases and the J gene lost 7 bases, with 19 bases spanning the gap. The CDR3 protein is CASTTGAGAVGELFF. The DNA of the CDR3 is TGTGCCAGTACGACAGGGGCGGGAGCGGTCGGGGAGCTGTTTTTT.

The V and J genes are TRBV12-3 or TRBV12-4 and TRBJ1-1; D possibly corresponds to TRBD1 (5 bases). This CDR3 spans 13 amino acids. Trimming pared 7 bases from V and 2 bases from J, leaving 11 bases between. This CDR3 reads CASTPQVNTEAFF. The CDR3 nucleotides are TGTGCCAGCACTCCACAGGTTAACACTGAAGCTTTCTTT.

The chain joins TRBV4-3 to TRBJ2-1; TRBD2 matches 10 bases. The V segment lost 4 bases and the J segment 2 bases; nucleotides outside the gene matches: 2. The CDR3 contains 15 residues. Germline CDR1 is LGHNA and CDR2 is YSLEER. The CDR3 spells CASSLTSGTYNEQFF. The CDR3, as DNA: TGCGCCAGCAGCCTTACTAGCGGGACCTACAATGAGCAGTTCTTC.

This chain links TRBV7-2 with TRBJ1-4; 8 bases agree with TRBD1. Germline V gene lookup returns CDR1 SGHTA and CDR2 FQGNSA. The CDR3 is 15 amino acids. The J segment lost 5 bases and the V segment lost 5 bases, leaving 7 bases of the junction unmatched. CDR3 loop: CASSPRTGHNEKLFF. CDR3 bases: TGTGCCAGCAGCCCCCGGACAGGGCACAATGAAAAACTGTTTTTT.

The chain is built from TRBV6-4 and TRBJ1-2, with D perhaps TRBD1 (5 bases). The CDR3 is made up of 14 amino acids. V was shortened by 0 bases and J by 4 bases, with 9 bases between the two germline ends. Germline-derived CDR1 and CDR2 are MRHNA and SNTAGT. The CDR3: CASSDSPGSYGYTF. The DNA of the CDR3 is TGTGCCAGCAGTGACTCTCCAGGGAGCTATGGCTACACCTTC.

This clone was recorded a few times. The genes are TRBV6-2 or TRBV6-3 and TRBJ2-7; no clear D gene. The CDR3 length is 13 residues. Looked up from germline, CDR1 is MNHEY and CDR2 is SVGEGT. Trimming removed 5 bases from V and 0 bases from J, with 8 bases in between. As DNA, the CDR3 is TGTGCCAGCAGTAAGGCTAACTCCTACGAGCAGTACTTC. It is translated as CASSKANSYEQYF.